One sample yielded the 8 T cell receptor beta chains listed below, sequenced in a study of blood T cell repertoires in COVID-19 (dated by TCRdb to the early 2020s). Libraries were built with the immunoSEQ multiplex PCR assay. TCRdb retrieved this table from immuneACCESS and kept in-frame rearrangements only. Not all clones are present; in checked studies, unresolved V genes account for under half, and no reason is known for the remainder. The sample table contains under 120,000 clones; only one count was recorded for roughly 80% of them. Of the sample, roughly 19% falls within the top ten clones. Sequencing was done on a sample of peripheral blood. These receptors were obtained from a man aged 70 or older with active or convalescent COVID-19.

This chain uses TRBV9 with TRBJ2-5, with D perhaps matching TRBD2 (5 bases). The CDR3 sequence is 13 residues long. Germline-derived CDR1 and CDR2 are SGDLS and YYNGEE. V was pared by 4 bases and J by 5 bases, with 12 bases between. For the CDR3, the DNA is TGTGCCAGCAGCCCATTACCGGGGGAGACCCAGTACTTC. Translated, it gives CASSPLPGETQYF.

The V and J genes are TRBV7-2 and TRBJ2-7; 13 nucleotides align to TRBD2. The V segment lost 3 bases and the J segment 3 bases; nucleotides outside the gene matches: 8. Germline V gives CDR1 SGHTA, CDR2 FQGNSA. This CDR3 is built from 17 residues. CDR3: CASSLALGLAGYYEQYF. The CDR3 region has the DNA TGTGCCAGCAGCTTGGCCTTGGGACTAGCGGGGTACTACGAGCAGTACTTC.

This chain joins TRBV2 and TRBJ1-1; the D gene is possibly TRBD1 (6 bases). The CDR3 covers 15 residues. Germline-derived CDR1 and CDR2 are SNHLY and FYNNEI. Trimming left V 5 bases short and J 1 base short, with 14 bases between. The CDR3: CASSLQGSRNTEAFF. The CDR3 DNA follows: TGTGCCAGCAGTTTACAGGGTTCTAGGAACACTGAAGCTTTCTTT.

The V gene is TRBV28, the J gene TRBJ1-5; unclear D gene. The germline V gene has CDR1 MDHEN and CDR2 SYDVKM. The CDR3 has 15 amino acids. V shed 3 bases and J shed 4 bases, with 13 bases lying between them. In DNA, the CDR3 is TGTGCCAGCAGTTTGCCTGCAGATCCAAATCAGCCCCAGCATTTT. Its protein is CASSLPADPNQPQHF.

This clone occurred a few times. The rearrangement uses TRBV9 and TRBJ2-3; TRBD1 matches at 7 bases. The CDR3 is made up of 16 amino acids. From germline, CDR1 is SGDLS and CDR2 YYNGEE. Germline trimming cut 0 bases from V and 6 bases from J; bases unmatched to any gene: 10. CDR3 sequence reads: CASSVEAGGEADTQYF. For the CDR3, the DNA is TGTGCCAGCAGCGTAGAAGCAGGGGGAGAGGCGGATACGCAGTATTTT.

V and J are TRBV5-1 and TRBJ2-7; 9 bases line up with TRBD1. V lost 4 bases, J lost 0 bases, and 2 bases stayed unmatched. Germline V gives CDR1 SGHRS, CDR2 YFSETQ. The CDR3 spans 14 residues. The CDR3, as DNA: TGCGCCAGCAGCATGACAGGGGGCTCCTACGAGCAGTACTTC. This sequence encodes CASSMTGGSYEQYF.

The V call is TRBV28, the J call TRBJ2-7; 7 positions match TRBD2. The CDR3 totals 14 residues. The V gene end was trimmed by 7 bases and the J gene end by 0 bases; junction bases not matched to a gene: 6. Per the germline V gene, CDR1 is MDHEN and CDR2 is SYDVKM. The CDR3 DNA reads as TGTGCCAGCACGGTTACTAGCGCCTCCTACGAGCAGTACTTC. Translated, it gives CASTVTSASYEQYF.

The gene calls are TRBV2 and TRBJ2-1; 7 nucleotides match TRBD2. The CDR3 is made up of 15 amino acids. Trimming at V came to 7 bases and at J to 4 bases, leaving 10 bases not matched to a gene. Germline CDR1 is SNHLY and CDR2 is FYNNEI. This chain's CDR3 is CASTQRLADYNEQFF. CDR3 in DNA: TGTGCCAGCACCCAACGGCTAGCGGATTACAATGAGCAGTTCTTC.